A single sample gave rise to the 29 T cell receptor beta chains below, sequenced in a study of shared clonotypes between healthy human individuals. The repertoire was sequenced with immunoSEQ multiplex PCR; TCRdb's copy has only in-frame clones and lacks some. The table shows fewer than 3 million clones, with 92% occurring only once. Sequences were obtained from naive CD4+ T cells from PBMCs. The subset here: CD45RA+ positively selected. The receptors come from a man aged 18 to 29 in good health. Some clones in this sample may be carry-over from other donors' samples.

The J gene is TRBJ2-7, the V gene TRBV28; the match to TRBD2 covers 13 bases. J gave up 7 bases and V 6 bases, and 9 bases lay outside the gene matches. CDR3 length equals 15 residues. Germline V lookup: CDR1 MDHEN, CDR2 SYDVKM. CDR3 bases: TGTGCCAGCAGACTCGGACTAGCGGGAGCTGGTGAGCAGTACTTC. It yields the protein CASRLGLAGAGEQYF. The whole variable domain, filled in from reference TRBV28 and TRBJ2-7, reads DVKVTQSSRYLVKRTGEKVFLECVQDMDHENMFWYRQDPGLGLRLIYFSYDVKMKEKGDIPEGYSVSREKKERFSLILESASTNQTSMYLCASRLGLAGAGEQYFGPGTRLTVT.

The gene calls are TRBV6-5 and TRBJ1-2; TRBD1 agrees at 9 bases. The CDR3 runs 14 residues. Trimming removed 5 bases from V and 3 bases from J; junction bases left unmatched: 4. Germline V lookup: CDR1 MNHEY, CDR2 SVGAGI. The CDR3 bases are TGTGCCAGCAGTACCGGACAGGGGCACTATGGCTACACCTTC. This translates into CASSTGQGHYGYTF.

The chain combines TRBV19 with TRBJ1-2; D not resolved. The germline V and J ends were trimmed by 4 bases and 3 bases, with 18 bases remaining between them. The CDR3 extends over 16 amino acids. Germline V gene sequence: CDR1 LNHDA, CDR2 SQIVND (reference sequence). CDR3 sequence (DNA): TGTGCCAGTAGTACAGACCTCAGGATGCCGCACTATGGCTACACCTTC. Translated: CASSTDLRMPHYGYTF.

The gene calls are TRBV5-8 and TRBJ2-2, with no clear D. The CDR3 has 15 amino acids. The V gene lost 1 base and the J gene lost 1 base, with 8 bases spanning the gap. Germline CDR1 reads SGHTS; CDR2 reads YDEGEE. The DNA of the CDR3 is TGTGCCAGCAGCTTGCGTTTTAGGAACACCGGGGAGCTGTTTTTT. Protein: CASSLRFRNTGELFF.

V usage is TRBV25-1 and J usage is TRBJ2-2; D may be TRBD2 (5 bases). The germline gives CDR1 MGHDK, CDR2 SYGVNS. The V gene lost 8 bases and the J gene lost 1 base, with 11 bases spanning the gap. CDR3 length: 14 residues. The CDR3 nucleotides read TGTGCCAGCGGACTTACAAGGAACACCGGGGAGCTGTTTTTT. It codes for CASGLTRNTGELFF.

This chain's CDR3 is CASSSPSSPLHF. The CDR3 DNA reads TGTGCCAGCAGTAGCCCAAGTTCACCCCTCCACTTT. The chain links TRBV28 to TRBJ1-6; D not certain. Per germline, CDR1 MDHEN and CDR2 SYDVKM. V lost 5 bases and J lost 9, with 8 bases in between. The CDR3 spans 12 residues.

This clone was detected only a few times. This chain links TRBV7-2 with TRBJ1-2; 7 bases map to TRBD1. The length of the CDR3 is 16 residues. The germline V gene encodes CDR1 SGHTA and CDR2 FQGNSA. After removal of 5 bases from V and 5 bases from J, the junction contained 14 bases not matched to a gene. In DNA form, the CDR3 reads TGTGCCAGCAGCCCCTACCGAGGGGACAGCCCATATGGCTACACCTTC. Protein: CASSPYRGDSPYGYTF.

V is TRBV5-5 and J is TRBJ2-5; a possible D gene is TRBD1 (5 bases). Germline V gives CDR1 SGHKS, CDR2 YYEKEE (reference sequence). CDR3 length: 13 amino acids. Between the trimmed V and J ends, which lost 5 bases and 2 bases, there was a span of 10 bases. The CDR3 DNA is TGTGCCAGCAGTGAAGCAGGGCAAGAGACCCAGTACTTC. Protein product: CASSEAGQETQYF.

This sequence joins TRBV7-6 and TRBJ2-7; D gene uncertain. Germline CDR1 SGHVS, CDR2 FNYEAQ. With 5 bases removed from V and 2 bases from J, the gap between germline ends came to 4 bases. This CDR3 region has 11 residues. DNA for the CDR3: TGTGCCAGCAGCGATCCCTACGAGCAGTACTTC. Amino acid sequence: CASSDPYEQYF.

Written as DNA, the CDR3 is TGTGCCAGCAGTACTGGGGAGACCCAGTACTTC. It translates to CASSTGETQYF. This chain uses TRBV27 with TRBJ2-5, with D hard to call. The CDR3 is made up of 11 amino acids. Germline CDR1 and CDR2: MNHEY and SMNVEV (reference sequence). The V end lost 5 bases, the J end lost 5 bases, and 6 bases lay between the germline ends.

This chain links TRBV4-3 with TRBJ1-1; no clear D. V was shortened by 0 bases and J by 7 bases, with 6 bases between the two germline ends. The CDR3 covers 12 residues. Germline V gives CDR1 LGHNA, CDR2 YSLEER. The CDR3 region has the DNA TGCGCCAGCAGCCAAGAGGGCAGTGAAGCTTTCTTT. It codes for CASSQEGSEAFF.

This chain uses TRBV28 with TRBJ1-5, with a possible D match to TRBD1 (5 bases). The germline V gene has CDR1 MDHEN and CDR2 SYDVKM. The CDR3 is 16 residues long. V lost 6 bases and J 4 bases, leaving 19 bases between the germline ends. The CDR3 protein is CASSLSVVRVNQPQHF. The CDR3 DNA is TGTGCCAGCAGCCTTAGTGTTGTCAGGGTGAATCAGCCCCAGCATTTT.

This chain joins TRBV6-5 and TRBJ2-1, with 15 positions matching TRBD2. J lost 9 bases, V lost 6 bases, and 6 bases had no gene match. CDR1 is MNHEY and CDR2 is SVGAGI in the germline V gene. This CDR3 comprises 15 residues. This chain's CDR3 is CASRWTSGRGGEQFF. CDR3 DNA: TGTGCCAGCAGATGGACTAGCGGGAGGGGTGGTGAGCAGTTCTTC.

This sequence joins TRBV6-1 and TRBJ2-1; the match to TRBD2 covers 13 bases. From germline, CDR1 is MNHNS and CDR2 SASEGT. The CDR3 length is 15 residues. Trimming took 3 bases from V and 6 from J; bases not matched to a gene: 2. Written as DNA, the CDR3 is TGTGCCAGCAGTGAGTGGACTAGCGGGAGCAATGAGCAGTTCTTC. It is translated as CASSEWTSGSNEQFF.

This clone was seen only once. This chain connects TRBV7-3 to TRBJ2-2; TRBD2 matches at 10 bases. CDR1 SGHTA and CDR2 FQGTGA come from the germline V gene. The CDR3 totals 18 residues. Trimming at V came to 0 bases and at J to 6 bases, leaving 10 bases not matched to a gene. CDR3 sequence (DNA): TGTGCCAGCAGCTTAACACGGGGGGCTAGCGGGAGCCCCGGGGAGCTGTTTTTT. It codes for CASSLTRGASGSPGELFF.

The J gene is TRBJ2-5, the V gene TRBV11-2; a weak D match, TRBD1 (5 bases). The CDR3 spans 17 residues. The germline V and J ends were trimmed by 5 bases and 2 bases, with 21 bases remaining between them. Germline CDR1 is SGHAT and CDR2 is FQNNGV. CDR3 in amino acids: CASSLYAVERGQETQYF. CDR3 DNA sequence: TGTGCCAGCAGCCTCTACGCGGTAGAAAGGGGACAAGAGACCCAGTACTTC. The full variable domain, its missing parts supplied by reference TRBV11-2 and TRBJ2-5, is EAGVAQSPRYKIIEKRQSVAFWCNPISGHATLYWYQQILGQGPKLLIQFQNNGVVDDSQLPKDRFSAERLKGVDSTLKIQPAKLEDSAVYLCASSLYAVERGQETQYFGPGTRLLVL.

This chain joins TRBV5-4 and TRBJ2-7; 7 bases agree with TRBD1. This CDR3 region has 14 residues. Germline CDR1 is SGHNT and CDR2 is YYREEE (reference sequence). J lost 2 bases, V lost 7 bases, and 9 bases had no gene match. The CDR3 DNA reads TGTGCCAGCGGGAAGAGGGACAGACCCTACGAGCAGTACTTC. Translating gives CASGKRDRPYEQYF.

The chain is built from TRBV11-3 and TRBJ1-1, with D unresolved. The CDR3 contains 13 residues. The germline V gene encodes CDR1 SGHNT and CDR2 YENEEA. Trimming stripped 3 bases from V and 2 bases from J, with 7 bases between. The CDR3 coding sequence is TGTGCCAGCAGCTTGAGGCCTAACACTGAAGCTTTCTTT. It specifies CASSLRPNTEAFF. Together with reference TRBV11-3 and TRBJ1-1, the CDR3 gives the full variable domain: EAGVVQSPRYKIIEKKQPVAFWCNPISGHNTLYWYLQNLGQGPELLIRYENEEAVDDSQLPKDRFSAERLKGVDSTLKIQPAELGDSAVYLCASSLRPNTEAFFGQGTRLTVV.

Concerning this clone: Different DNA sequences within this sample yield the same CDR3. V usage is TRBV28 and J usage is TRBJ1-1, with D possibly being TRBD1 (6 bases). Germline-derived CDR1 and CDR2 are MDHEN and SYDVKM. Trimming removed 6 bases at V and 3 bases at J, with 11 bases between. The CDR3 length is 13 residues. CDR3 amino acids: CASRPTGDTEAFF. CDR3 DNA sequence: TGTGCCAGCAGGCCGACAGGTGACACTGAAGCTTTCTTT. The variable domain in full, with the rest retrieved from reference TRBV28 and TRBJ1-1, is DVKVTQSSRYLVKRTGEKVFLECVQDMDHENMFWYRQDPGLGLRLIYFSYDVKMKEKGDIPEGYSVSREKKERFSLILESASTNQTSMYLCASRPTGDTEAFFGQGTRLTVV.

This clone was seen only a few times. The chain links TRBV9 to TRBJ1-5; no firm D call. The V and J ends lost 0 bases and 4 bases respectively, with 14 bases between them. CDR3 size: 16 residues. Germline V gene lookup returns CDR1 SGDLS and CDR2 YYNGEE. CDR3 residues: CASSVEAQPTNQPQHF. In DNA form, the CDR3 reads TGTGCCAGCAGCGTAGAGGCCCAGCCCACAAATCAGCCCCAGCATTTT. Variable domain in full (rest from reference TRBV9 and TRBJ1-5): DSGVTQTPKHLITATGQRVTLRCSPRSGDLSVYWYQQSLDQGLQFLIQYYNGEERAKGNILERFSAQQFPDLHSELNLSSLELGDSALYFCASSVEAQPTNQPQHFGDGTRLSIL.

The genes are TRBV27 and TRBJ1-6; no clear D. The germline V and J ends were trimmed by 2 bases and 7 bases, with 3 bases remaining between them. CDR3 length equals 12 residues. In germline, CDR1 is MNHEY, CDR2 SMNVEV (reference sequence). The CDR3 DNA reads TGTGCCAGCAGTTTACGGAATTCACCCCTCCACTTT. It is translated as CASSLRNSPLHF.

The CDR3 sequence: CASSPSLAGSYNEQFF. The CDR3 nucleotides are TGCGCCAGCAGCCCTTCACTAGCGGGATCCTACAATGAGCAGTTCTTC. This chain connects TRBV5-1 to TRBJ2-1; 10 bases line up with TRBD2. The CDR3 length is 16 residues. Germline V lookup: CDR1 SGHRS, CDR2 YFSETQ. J lost 1 base, V lost 4 bases, and 5 bases had no gene match. The whole variable domain, filled in from reference TRBV5-1 and TRBJ2-1, reads KAGVTQTPRYLIKTRGQQVTLSCSPISGHRSVSWYQQTPGQGLQFLFEYFSETQRNKGNFPGRFSGRQFSNSRSEMNVSTLELGDSALYLCASSPSLAGSYNEQFFGPGTRLTVL.

CDR3 sequence reads: CSVLWESSYNEQFF. The CDR3 nucleotides read TGCAGCGTTTTGTGGGAGAGCTCCTACAATGAGCAGTTCTTC. The chain combines TRBV29-1 with TRBJ2-1; possibly TRBD2 for D (5 bases). There are 14 residues in the CDR3. Trimming removed 5 bases from V and 0 bases from J, with 11 bases in between. The germline CDR1 and CDR2 sequences are SQVTM and ANQGSEA.

V gene TRBV6-1 combines with J gene TRBJ1-5; no definite D call. V was pared by 3 bases and J by 2 bases, with 20 bases between. The CDR3 totals 18 residues. Germline CDR1 reads MNHNS; CDR2 reads SASEGT. CDR3 region: CASSDRRTVVWGNQPQHF. The CDR3 nucleotides are TGTGCCAGCAGTGATCGGAGGACGGTGGTTTGGGGCAATCAGCCCCAGCATTTT.

The V gene is TRBV7-2, the J gene TRBJ1-6; D unresolved. This CDR3 is 13 amino acids long. Germline-derived CDR1 and CDR2 are SGHTA and FQGNSA. V was trimmed by 1 base and J by 7 bases, leaving 5 bases between them. The CDR3 is CASSLEENSPLHF. CDR3 sequence (DNA): TGTGCCAGCAGCTTAGAGGAGAATTCACCCCTCCACTTT.

CDR3 protein: CASSLSVGLEKLFF. CDR3 DNA sequence: TGTGCCAGCAGCTTATCGGTCGGCCTCGAAAAACTGTTTTTT. V gene TRBV7-9 combines with J gene TRBJ1-4; D unresolved. Trimming shortened V by 2 bases and J by 8 bases, and 12 bases separated the two germline ends. This CDR3 region has 14 residues. The germline gives CDR1 SEHNR, CDR2 FQNEAQ (reference sequence).

The chain uses TRBV28 and TRBJ2-1; 12 nucleotides match TRBD2. Per germline, CDR1 MDHEN and CDR2 SYDVKM. After removal of 2 bases from V and 8 bases from J, the junction contained 4 bases not matched to a gene. The CDR3 contains 15 residues. CDR3 nucleotide sequence: TGTGCCAGCAGTTTAGCGACTAGCGGGAGCTATGAGCAGTTCTTC. This encodes CASSLATSGSYEQFF.

This clone has a handful of counts. V is TRBV4-2 and J is TRBJ1-1; D is unclear. Looked up from germline, CDR1 is LGHNA and CDR2 is YNFKEQ. The CDR3 sequence is 15 residues long. The V and J ends lost 1 base and 1 base respectively, with 10 bases between them. CDR3 coding DNA: TGTGCCAGCAGCCAAGGTCGTCGGGGGAACACTGAAGCTTTCTTT. This translates into CASSQGRRGNTEAFF.

This clone was recorded only once. Distinct nucleotide sequences in the sample also encode this CDR3. This chain connects TRBV9 to TRBJ1-3; D perhaps matches TRBD1 (5 bases). Between the trimmed V and J ends, which lost 0 bases and 2 bases, there was a span of 9 bases. There are 15 residues in the CDR3. Germline V gives CDR1 SGDLS, CDR2 YYNGEE. CDR3 DNA sequence: TGTGCCAGCAGCGTAGTTGGGGCTGCTGGAAACACCATATATTTT. It specifies CASSVVGAAGNTIYF.